This record concerns one T cell receptor beta chain sequence. With 3 bases clipped from V and 1 base from J, the junction kept 8 bases outside the gene matches. This CDR3 contains 16 residues. Germline V CDR1 and CDR2: SGDLS, YYNGEE. The data were taken from a study of control samples from healthy donors and cancer patients. Measured with immunoSEQ multiplex PCR; TCRdb has only the in-frame clones, and not every one. The sample records tens of thousands of clones, 87% being singletons. Sequencing input: PBMCs. The TCR comes from a woman in her thirties or forties with lung cancer. The chain has TRBV9 and TRBJ2-3, with TRBD2 matching over 7 bases. CDR3 nucleotide sequence: TGTGCCAGCAGCGCTGGTCGGGGACTACGCACAGATACGCAGTATTTT. Encoded protein: CASSAGRGLRTDTQYF.